This T cell receptor (beta chain) was obtained from a study of vaccination effects on CD4 cells after COVID-19. General study points: There was only 1 of 255 vaccine-induced clones in healthy vaccinees that cross-reacted with common cold coronaviruses. Missing from the study were early post-infection timepoints, and its convalescent patients were few.

Expansion of antigen-specific CD4+ T cells with viral peptide pools was carried out by the ViraFEST assay before sequencing. Between days 9 and 10 of culture, CD4+ T cells were separated out. Vaccine administered to participants consisted of two doses of either BNT162b2 or mRNA-1273. A few million PBMC were placed in each well, which was supplemented with approximately 9.9 IU/ml IL-2 and approximately 9.2 ug/ml peptides. Regarding this clone: Its antigen is unidentified.

Profiling relied on immunoSEQ multiplex PCR, and the TCRdb table lists in-frame clones only, not all of them. The sample has tens of thousands of clones, about four fifths seen once. Germline V gene data show CDR1 as MNHNS and CDR2 as SASEGT. The CDR3 is 13 residues long. The V gene lost 3 bases and the J gene lost 12 bases, with 12 bases spanning the gap. This receptor was identified in a human donor who received a COVID-19 vaccine. Some clones in this sample may be carry-over from other donors' samples. The input for sequencing was CD4+ T cells from PBMCs cultured with SARS-CoV-2 spike peptides, taken after COVID-19 vaccination. This chain uses TRBV6-1 with TRBJ1-6; perhaps TRBD1 as D (5 bases). The CDR3 DNA sequence: TGTGCCAGCAGTGAGCAGGGAATTAAACCCCTCCACTTT. Translation gives CASSEQGIKPLHF.